This T cell receptor (beta chain) was observed in a study of shared clonotypes between healthy human individuals. TCRdb keeps only in-frame clones here, not all; method: immunoSEQ multiplex PCR. The sample lists 2 million to 3 million clones, over 85% occurring once. Study-wide results and caveats: A reduction in generation probabilities was seen for non-shared clonotypes relative to those shared by all four donors.

Only one count was recorded for this clone. What it binds is unknown. Looked up from germline, CDR1 is ENHRY and CDR2 is SYGVKD. Between the trimmed V and J ends, which lost 0 bases and 6 bases, there was a span of 18 bases. This CDR3 spans 17 amino acids. This TCR derives from a man younger than 35 in good health. Some clones in this sample may be carry-over from other donors' samples. The chain recombines TRBV10-3 with TRBJ1-5, with D possibly matching TRBD1 (5 bases). Input material: naive CD4+ T cells from PBMCs. The subset denotes: CD45RA+ positively selected. CDR3 DNA sequence: TGTGCCATCAGTGAGTCGGGGGGGATGGGCGTTTTTCAGCCCCAGCATTTT. Protein product: CAISESGGMGVFQPQHF.